The 10 T cell receptor beta chains given below trace back to one sample, sequenced in a study of T cell responses to AZD1222 COVID-19 vaccine. Generated by immunoSEQ multiplex PCR, the TCRdb table keeps only in-frame clones and is missing some. The sample has fewer than 110,000 clones; about 87% are singletons. Specimen: peripheral blood, collected 28 days after the second AZD1222 dose. The receptors here all came from an adult who received the AZD1222 COVID-19 vaccine.

With regard to this clone: Sequence at one end of the junction differs from germline and may be a read error. DNA for the CDR3: TGTGCCAGCAGCGTAGCGGGTCGGGCCGACACAGATACGCAGTATTTT. Its translation is CASSVAGRADTDTQYF. The J gene is TRBJ2-3, the V gene TRBV7-6; 7 nucleotides align to TRBD2. The CDR3 contains 16 residues. Germline lookup yields CDR1 SGHVS and CDR2 FNYEAQ.

The chain uses TRBV5-1 and TRBJ1-5; D is unclear. The ends were cut back, 0 bases at V and 1 base at J, with 5 bases in the middle. CDR1 SGHRS and CDR2 YFSETQ come from the germline V gene. This CDR3 has 14 residues. CDR3 sequence (DNA): TGCGCCAGCAGCTTGGACCAGAGCAATCAGCCCCAGCATTTT. The encoded protein is CASSLDQSNQPQHF.

J is TRBJ2-1 and V is TRBV3-1 (or the pseudogene TRBV3-2); D is ambiguous. The CDR3 contains 15 residues. Looked up from germline, CDR1 is LGHDT and CDR2 is YNNKEL (reference sequence). V was cut by 1 base and J by 5 bases, with 12 bases left in between. The CDR3 reads CASSQAAAPHNEQFF. The CDR3 nucleotides are TGTGCCAGCAGCCAAGCAGCCGCCCCGCACAATGAGCAGTTCTTC.

The V gene is TRBV27, the J gene TRBJ2-7; 9 nucleotides align to TRBD1. Trimming at V came to 3 bases and at J to 6 bases, leaving 9 bases not matched to a gene. The CDR3 totals 15 residues. Germline V gene data show CDR1 as MNHEY and CDR2 as SMNVEV (reference sequence). CDR3 region: CASSLGLGTGFEQYF. Written as DNA, the CDR3 is TGTGCCAGCAGTTTGGGCCTTGGGACAGGGTTCGAGCAGTACTTC.

This clone was counted once. The chain uses TRBV29-1 and TRBJ2-1; maybe TRBD1 (5 bases). CDR3 length: 13 amino acids. V was shortened by 6 bases and J by 4 bases, with 13 bases between the two germline ends. Germline CDR1 and CDR2: SQVTM and ANQGSEA. The CDR3 nucleotides are TGCAGCGTGAAAAGACAGATTTACAATGAGCAGTTCTTC. This translates into CSVKRQIYNEQFF.

The chain combines TRBV9 with TRBJ2-3; weak D call: TRBD2 (6 bases). V was trimmed by 2 bases and J by 6 bases, leaving 10 bases between them. CDR1 SGDLS and CDR2 YYNGEE come from the germline V gene. The CDR3 totals 13 residues. CDR3 sequence reads: CASSVGDFDTQYF. CDR3 bases: TGTGCCAGCAGCGTCGGGGACTTCGATACGCAGTATTTT.

V gene TRBV12-3 or TRBV12-4 combines with J gene TRBJ1-2, with D unresolved. The V and J ends lost 6 bases and 6 bases respectively, with 14 bases between them. CDR3 length: 13 amino acids. The CDR3: CASRATGSNGYTF. The CDR3 DNA is TGTGCCAGCAGGGCAACGGGTTCGAATGGCTACACCTTC.

V gene TRBV7-2 combines with J gene TRBJ2-6; no clear D. The V end lost 1 base, the J end lost 2 bases, and 6 bases lay between the germline ends. This CDR3 has 15 residues. CDR1 is SGHTA and CDR2 is FQGNSA in the germline V gene. CDR3 nucleotide sequence: TGTGCCAGCAGCTTAGGGCAGGCTGGGGCCAACGTCCTGACTTTC. It specifies CASSLGQAGANVLTF.

The chain uses TRBV11-2 and TRBJ1-3; the D is unclear. Trimming stripped 4 bases from V and 4 bases from J, with 17 bases between. This CDR3 contains 16 residues. Germline CDR1 SGHAT, CDR2 FQNNGV. The CDR3 spells CASSSRTGTRGNTIYF. In DNA form, the CDR3 reads TGTGCCAGCAGCTCCCGGACGGGAACTAGGGGAAACACCATATATTTT.

This clone appeared many times. The rearrangement links TRBV7-9 to TRBJ2-7; maybe TRBD1 (5 bases). Per the germline V gene, CDR1 is SEHNR and CDR2 is FQNEAQ (reference sequence). Trimming removed 5 bases from V and 0 bases from J, with 11 bases in between. The CDR3 is 14 residues long. CDR3 protein: CASSLRGASYEQYF. The CDR3 DNA is TGTGCCAGCAGCCTGCGTGGGGCCTCCTACGAGCAGTACTTC.